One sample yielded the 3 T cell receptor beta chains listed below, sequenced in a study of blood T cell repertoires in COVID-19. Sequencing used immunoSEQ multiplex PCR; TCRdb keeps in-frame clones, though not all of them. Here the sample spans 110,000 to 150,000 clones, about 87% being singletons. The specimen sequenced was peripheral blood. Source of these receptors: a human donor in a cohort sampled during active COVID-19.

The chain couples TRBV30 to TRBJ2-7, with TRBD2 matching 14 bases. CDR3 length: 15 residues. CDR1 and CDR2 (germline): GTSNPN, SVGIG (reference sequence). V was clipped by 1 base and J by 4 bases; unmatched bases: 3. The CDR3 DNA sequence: TGTGCCTGGAGTGACGGGACTAGCGGGGGATACGAGCAGTACTTC. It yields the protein CAWSDGTSGGYEQYF.

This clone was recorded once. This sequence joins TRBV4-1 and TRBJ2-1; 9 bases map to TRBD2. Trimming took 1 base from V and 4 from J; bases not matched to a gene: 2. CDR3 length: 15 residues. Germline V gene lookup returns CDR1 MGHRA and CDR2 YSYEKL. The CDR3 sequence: CASSQGLAGYNEQFF. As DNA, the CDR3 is TGCGCCAGCAGCCAAGGGCTAGCGGGGTACAATGAGCAGTTCTTC.

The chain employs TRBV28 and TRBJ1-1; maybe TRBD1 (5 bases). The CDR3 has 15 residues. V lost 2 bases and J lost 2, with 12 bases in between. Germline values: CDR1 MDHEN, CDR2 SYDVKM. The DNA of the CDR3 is TGTGCCAGCAGTTTAATTATAGGGGTTAACACTGAAGCTTTCTTT. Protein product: CASSLIIGVNTEAFF.